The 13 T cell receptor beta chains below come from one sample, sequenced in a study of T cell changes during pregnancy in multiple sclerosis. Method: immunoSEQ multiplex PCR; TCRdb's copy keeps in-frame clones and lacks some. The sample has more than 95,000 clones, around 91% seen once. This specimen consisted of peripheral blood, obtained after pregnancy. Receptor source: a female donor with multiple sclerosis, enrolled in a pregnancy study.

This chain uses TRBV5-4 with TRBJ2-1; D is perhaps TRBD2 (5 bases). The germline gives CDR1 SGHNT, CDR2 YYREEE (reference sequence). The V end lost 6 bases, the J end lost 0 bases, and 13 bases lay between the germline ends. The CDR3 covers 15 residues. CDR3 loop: CASTKERFSYNEQFF. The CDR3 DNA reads TGTGCCAGCACGAAGGAGCGGTTCTCCTACAATGAGCAGTTCTTC.

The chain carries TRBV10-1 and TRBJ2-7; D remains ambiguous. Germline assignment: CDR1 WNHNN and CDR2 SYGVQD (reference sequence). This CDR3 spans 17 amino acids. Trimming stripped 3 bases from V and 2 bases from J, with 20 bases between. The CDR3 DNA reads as TGCGCCAGCAGTGATCTCCGGGTTCGACGTGCCACCTACGAGCAGTACTTC. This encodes CASSDLRVRRATYEQYF.

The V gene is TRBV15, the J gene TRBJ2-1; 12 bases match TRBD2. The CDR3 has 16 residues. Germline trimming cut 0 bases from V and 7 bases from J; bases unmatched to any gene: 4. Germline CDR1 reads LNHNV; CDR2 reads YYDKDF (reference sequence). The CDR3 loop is CATSRELLAGGNEQFF. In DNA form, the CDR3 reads TGTGCCACCAGCAGAGAGCTGCTAGCGGGGGGGAATGAGCAGTTCTTC.

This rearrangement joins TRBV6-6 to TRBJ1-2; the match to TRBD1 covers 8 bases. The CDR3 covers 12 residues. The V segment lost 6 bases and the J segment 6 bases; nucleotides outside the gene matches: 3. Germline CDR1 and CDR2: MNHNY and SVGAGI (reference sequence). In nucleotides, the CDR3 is TGTGCCAGCAGCTCGACAGGGGATGGCTACACCTTC. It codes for CASSSTGDGYTF.

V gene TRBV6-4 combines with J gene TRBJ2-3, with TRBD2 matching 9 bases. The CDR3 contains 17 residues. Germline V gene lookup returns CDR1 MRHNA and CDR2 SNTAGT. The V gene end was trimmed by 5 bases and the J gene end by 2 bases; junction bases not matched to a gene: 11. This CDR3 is CASSQPLAGRATDTQYF. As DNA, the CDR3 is TGTGCCAGCAGTCAACCACTAGCGGGTAGGGCCACAGATACGCAGTATTTT.

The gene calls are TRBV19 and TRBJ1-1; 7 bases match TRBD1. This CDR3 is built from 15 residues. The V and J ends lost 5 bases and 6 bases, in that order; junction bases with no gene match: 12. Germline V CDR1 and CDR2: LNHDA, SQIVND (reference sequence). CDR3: CASSPYRDRKAEAFF. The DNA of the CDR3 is TGTGCCAGTAGTCCTTACCGGGACAGAAAGGCTGAAGCTTTCTTT.

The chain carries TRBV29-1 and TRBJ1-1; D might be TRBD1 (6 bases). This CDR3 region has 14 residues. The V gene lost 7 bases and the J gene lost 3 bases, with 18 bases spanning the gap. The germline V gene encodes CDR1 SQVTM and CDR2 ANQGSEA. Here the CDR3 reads CSAEGGARYTEAFF. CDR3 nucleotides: TGCAGCGCCGAGGGGGGGGCGAGGTACACTGAAGCTTTCTTT.

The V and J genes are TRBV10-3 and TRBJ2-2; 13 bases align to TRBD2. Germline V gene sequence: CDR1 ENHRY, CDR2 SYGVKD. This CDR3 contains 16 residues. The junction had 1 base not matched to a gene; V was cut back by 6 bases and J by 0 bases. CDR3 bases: TGTGCCATCAGCGGGACTAGCGGGGCGAACACCGGGGAGCTGTTTTTT. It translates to CAISGTSGANTGELFF.

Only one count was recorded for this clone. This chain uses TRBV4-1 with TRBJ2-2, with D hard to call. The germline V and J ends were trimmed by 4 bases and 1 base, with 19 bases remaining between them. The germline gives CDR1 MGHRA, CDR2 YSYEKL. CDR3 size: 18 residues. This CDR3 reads CASSLAPTFTQNTGELFF. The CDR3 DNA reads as TGCGCCAGCAGCCTCGCTCCCACTTTCACTCAGAACACCGGGGAGCTGTTTTTT.

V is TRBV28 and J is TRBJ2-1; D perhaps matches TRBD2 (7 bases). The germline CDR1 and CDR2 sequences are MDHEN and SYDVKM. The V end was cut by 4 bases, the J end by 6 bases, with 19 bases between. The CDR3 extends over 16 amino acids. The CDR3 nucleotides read TGTGCCAGCAGTTGGAAACAGGGAGGGGGGACCAATGAGCAGTTCTTC. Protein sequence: CASSWKQGGGTNEQFF. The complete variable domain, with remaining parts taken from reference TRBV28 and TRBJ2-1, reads DVKVTQSSRYLVKRTGEKVFLECVQDMDHENMFWYRQDPGLGLRLIYFSYDVKMKEKGDIPEGYSVSREKKERFSLILESASTNQTSMYLCASSWKQGGGTNEQFFGPGTRLTVL.

The CDR3 region is CASSVGAADTEAFF. CDR3 DNA sequence: TGTGCCAGCAGCGTAGGGGCCGCGGACACTGAAGCTTTCTTT. V usage is TRBV6-1 and J usage is TRBJ1-1; tentative D call: TRBD1 (5 bases). Germline CDR1 reads MNHNS; CDR2 reads SASEGT. Trimming cost V 6 bases and J 3 bases, with 14 bases left between them. The CDR3 sequence is 14 residues long.

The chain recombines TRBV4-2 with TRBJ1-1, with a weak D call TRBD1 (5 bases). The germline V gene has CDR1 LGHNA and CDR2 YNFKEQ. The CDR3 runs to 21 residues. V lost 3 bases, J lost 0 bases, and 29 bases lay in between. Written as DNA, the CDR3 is TGTGCCAGCAGCCACAATGAGCTGGGGGGGAAGTTGGGCCTCATGAACACTGAAGCTTTCTTT. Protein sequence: CASSHNELGGKLGLMNTEAFF.

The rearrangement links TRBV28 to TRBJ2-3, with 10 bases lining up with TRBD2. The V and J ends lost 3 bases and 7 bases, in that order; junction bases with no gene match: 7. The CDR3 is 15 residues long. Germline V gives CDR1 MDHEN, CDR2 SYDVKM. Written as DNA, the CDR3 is TGTGCCAGCAGTTTCACTAGCGGGGCCACCCATACGCAGTATTTT. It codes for CASSFTSGATHTQYF.